Listed here are 2 T cell receptor beta chains from one sample, sequenced in a study of CD8+ T cells in alopecia areata. The treatment is: oral pan-JAK inhibitor, 5-10 mg twice daily. Extracted RNA was reverse transcribed, and the resulting cDNA served as sequencing template. Here immunoSEQ multiplex PCR was the method, and the copy in TCRdb shows in-frame clones only, minus some. The sample lists hundreds of thousands of clones; 58% were seen once. Sequences were derived from CD4+ T cells sorted from blood, sampled at week 24, from a patient treated with tofacitinib. The receptors here all came from a human donor with alopecia areata.

J is TRBJ2-5 and V is TRBV30; 10 bases match TRBD2. After removal of 3 bases from V and 5 bases from J, the junction contained 6 bases not matched to a gene. The V gene's germline CDR1 is GTSNPN and CDR2 SVGIG (reference sequence). The CDR3 sequence is 14 residues long. The CDR3 DNA sequence: TGTGCCTGGAGCCAGCGGGGGGGCCGGGAGACCCAGTACTTC. This encodes CAWSQRGGRETQYF.

This clone was detected only a few times. The chain recombines TRBV4-2 with TRBJ2-5, with 8 bases identical to TRBD1. With 0 bases clipped from V and 4 bases from J, the junction kept 4 bases outside the gene matches. The CDR3 is 15 residues long. Germline loops: CDR1 LGHNA, CDR2 YNFKEQ. CDR3 nucleotides: TGTGCCAGCAGCCAAGACCGGACAGGGCGAGAGACCCAGTACTTC. It translates to CASSQDRTGRETQYF.